Here is one T cell receptor (beta chain) with its context. Antigen unknown. Trimming pared 0 bases from V and 4 bases from J, leaving 9 bases between. Germline V lookup: CDR1 LNHNV, CDR2 YYDKDF (reference sequence). CDR3 length: 14 amino acids. Only in-frame clones appear in the TCRdb table, and some are missing; sequencing was by immunoSEQ multiplex PCR. The sample holds 160,000 or so clones, around 86% seen once. This specimen comes from a study of cytomegalovirus exposure and HLA in healthy donors. Findings and limits, study-wide: In vitro checks showed that a few CMV-associated chains really do target CMV antigens. Both high specificity and high sensitivity reportedly marked the classifier's diagnosis of cytomegalovirus status. TCR beta chains numbering about 160 were designated cytomegalovirus-associated.

The clonotype was recovered from a man aged 18 to 29 in good health and CMV-seropositive. The sample taken for sequencing was PBMCs. The V gene is TRBV15, the J gene TRBJ1-2; D possibly corresponds to TRBD1 (6 bases). The CDR3 loop reads CATSREDRLYGYTF. The CDR3 DNA reads TGTGCCACCAGCAGAGAGGACAGACTCTATGGCTACACCTTC. Supplemented by reference TRBV15 and TRBJ1-2, the full variable domain reads DAMVIQNPRYQVTQFGKPVTLSCSQTLNHNVMYWYQQKSSQAPKLLFHYYDKDFNNEADTPDNFQSRRPNTSFCFLDIRSPGLGDTAMYLCATSREDRLYGYTFGSGTRLTVV.